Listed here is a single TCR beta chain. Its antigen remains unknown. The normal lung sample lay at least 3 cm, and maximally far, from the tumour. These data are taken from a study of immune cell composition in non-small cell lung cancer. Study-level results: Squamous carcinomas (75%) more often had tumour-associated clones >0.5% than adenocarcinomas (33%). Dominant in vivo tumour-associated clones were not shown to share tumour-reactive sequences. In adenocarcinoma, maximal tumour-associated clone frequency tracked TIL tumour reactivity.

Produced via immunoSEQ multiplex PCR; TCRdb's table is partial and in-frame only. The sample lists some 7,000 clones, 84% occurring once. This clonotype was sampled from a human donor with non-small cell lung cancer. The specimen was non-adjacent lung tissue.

CDR3 in DNA: TGCAGCGGGGTTCAGGGGGCCAACACTGAAGCTTTCTTT. It is translated as CSGVQGANTEAFF. The chain uses TRBV29-1 and TRBJ1-1, with 8 bases lining up with TRBD1. CDR3 length equals 13 residues. V lost 7 bases and J lost 2; bases outside the gene matches: 6. Germline loops: CDR1 SQVTM, CDR2 ANQGSEA.